Each of the 13 T cell receptor beta chains below was sequenced from the same sample in a study of shared clonotypes between healthy human individuals. Sequenced by immunoSEQ multiplex PCR; TCRdb stores in-frame clones only, minus some. The sample includes about 1.5 million clones, around 98% of them seen just once. The specimen sequenced was naive CD4+ T cells sorted from blood. Subset: CD45RA+ positively selected. The receptor set was obtained from a young man in good health.

Remarks on this clone: At the DNA level, this CDR3 is encoded by other sequences in the same sample as well. The rearrangement links TRBV11-3 to TRBJ2-2; D is ambiguous. Trimming stripped 5 bases from V and 1 base from J, with 8 bases between. The V gene's germline CDR1 is SGHNT and CDR2 YENEEA. The CDR3 is 14 amino acids. CDR3 protein: CASSPDWNTGELFF. In DNA, the CDR3 is TGTGCCAGCAGCCCTGACTGGAACACCGGGGAGCTGTTTTTT. Complete variable domain (other parts from reference TRBV11-3 and TRBJ2-2): EAGVVQSPRYKIIEKKQPVAFWCNPISGHNTLYWYLQNLGQGPELLIRYENEEAVDDSQLPKDRFSAERLKGVDSTLKIQPAELGDSAVYLCASSPDWNTGELFFGEGSRLTVL.

The rearrangement links TRBV27 to TRBJ2-7; a possible D gene is TRBD1 (6 bases). CDR3 size: 15 residues. Germline CDR1 is MNHEY and CDR2 is SMNVEV (reference sequence). The V gene lost 6 bases and the J gene lost 1 base, with 16 bases spanning the gap. CDR3: CASSPLRTESYEQYF. The CDR3, as DNA: TGTGCCAGCAGCCCCCTCCGGACAGAATCCTACGAGCAGTACTTC.

The genes are TRBV5-1 and TRBJ2-7; 10 bases agree with TRBD1. This CDR3 comprises 15 residues. Germline CDR1 SGHRS, CDR2 YFSETQ. The V segment lost 3 bases and the J segment 4 bases; nucleotides outside the gene matches: 7. The CDR3 here is CASSSTGTGVYEQYF. CDR3 DNA: TGCGCCAGCAGCTCCACCGGGACAGGGGTTTACGAGCAGTACTTC.

V usage is TRBV7-6 and J usage is TRBJ2-1; 10 bases align to TRBD1. Trimming took 5 bases from V and 8 from J; bases not matched to a gene: 6. Germline CDR1 is SGHVS and CDR2 is FNYEAQ. This CDR3 spans 14 amino acids. The CDR3 DNA is TGTGCCAGCAGCAACCCGGGACAGGGGTATGAGCAGTTCTTC. Protein product: CASSNPGQGYEQFF.

V gene TRBV7-9 combines with J gene TRBJ2-5; D remains unclear. Between the trimmed V and J ends, which lost 1 base and 1 base, there was a span of 4 bases. This CDR3 has 13 amino acids. Germline lookup yields CDR1 SEHNR and CDR2 FQNEAQ (reference sequence). CDR3 sequence: CASSLGVQETQYF. The CDR3 DNA sequence: TGTGCCAGCAGCTTAGGGGTCCAAGAGACCCAGTACTTC.

In this sample, this clone turned up once. The chain uses TRBV18 and TRBJ2-7, with 7 bases identical to TRBD1. Per the germline V gene, CDR1 is KGHSH and CDR2 is LQKENI. Losses at the gene ends were 3 bases for V and 6 bases for J; bases not matched to a gene: 11. This CDR3 comprises 15 residues. The CDR3 region is CASSPVRDSDSEQYF. The CDR3 DNA reads as TGTGCCAGCTCACCCGTTAGGGACAGCGATTCCGAGCAGTACTTC.

V usage is TRBV23-1 and J usage is TRBJ1-5; tentatively, D is TRBD1 (6 bases). TRBV23-1 is assigned to the ORF class and has an uncertain function. The CDR3 runs to 19 residues. V dropped 2 bases and J dropped 0 bases, with 20 bases sitting between them. CDR3 in DNA: TGCGCCAGCAGTCAAGCCAACCCGTCCGGGACAAGTAGCAATCAGCCCCAGCATTTT. It codes for CASSQANPSGTSSNQPQHF.

This chain links TRBV6-1 with TRBJ1-1; D call uncertain. V lost 7 bases, J lost 0 bases, and 9 bases lay in between. The germline V gene encodes CDR1 MNHNS and CDR2 SASEGT. The CDR3 has 13 residues. CDR3 region: CASTSLMNTEAFF. The CDR3 bases are TGTGCCAGCACCTCCTTAATGAACACTGAAGCTTTCTTT.

This chain uses TRBV5-1 with TRBJ2-6, with TRBD2 matching over 8 bases. After removal of 4 bases from V and 0 bases from J, the junction contained 21 bases not matched to a gene. Germline CDR1 SGHRS, CDR2 YFSETQ. The CDR3 consists of 22 residues. The CDR3 DNA reads TGCGCCAGCAGCCCCCACGTAGCTAGCGGAGGACTAGCCCTCTCTGGGGCCAACGTCCTGACTTTC. The encoded protein is CASSPHVASGGLALSGANVLTF.

The chain has TRBV6-6 and TRBJ1-3; D is ambiguous. The ends were cut back, 9 bases at V and 3 bases at J, with 21 bases in the middle. Germline V gene sequence: CDR1 MNHNY, CDR2 SVGAGI (reference sequence). The length of the CDR3 is 16 residues. The DNA for the CDR3 is TGTGCCAGGACGAATGGAACGAGGTCTAATGGAAACACCATATATTTT. This encodes CARTNGTRSNGNTIYF.

The genes are TRBV11-2 and TRBJ1-2; TRBD1 agrees at 9 bases. V lost 3 bases to trimming and J lost 7 bases; unmatched junction nucleotides: 9. CDR3 length: 15 amino acids. Germline V lookup: CDR1 SGHAT, CDR2 FQNNGV. DNA for the CDR3: TGTGCCAGCAGCTTGGTTCCGGGACAGGGATCTGGCTACACCTTC. The encoded protein is CASSLVPGQGSGYTF.

V is TRBV28 and J is TRBJ2-5, with D unclear. The germline CDR1 and CDR2 sequences are MDHEN and SYDVKM. The CDR3 spans 14 residues. The V end lost 2 bases, the J end lost 5 bases, and 12 bases lay between the germline ends. For the CDR3, the DNA is TGTGCCAGCAGTTTAAAGGGCCTTTGGGAGACCCAGTACTTC. It is translated as CASSLKGLWETQYF. The complete variable domain, with remaining parts taken from reference TRBV28 and TRBJ2-5, reads DVKVTQSSRYLVKRTGEKVFLECVQDMDHENMFWYRQDPGLGLRLIYFSYDVKMKEKGDIPEGYSVSREKKERFSLILESASTNQTSMYLCASSLKGLWETQYFGPGTRLLVL.

On this clone: The same CDR3 is also encoded by other DNA sequences in this sample. J is TRBJ1-4 and V is TRBV5-1, with D possibly TRBD1 on 5 matching bases. Between the trimmed V and J ends, which lost 4 bases and 3 bases, there was a span of 10 bases. Germline V gene lookup returns CDR1 SGHRS and CDR2 YFSETQ. The CDR3 sequence is 14 residues long. The CDR3: CASSRDSSNEKLFF. DNA of the CDR3: TGCGCCAGCAGCCGGGACTCCTCTAATGAAAAACTGTTTTTT.